Shown below are 24 T cell receptor beta chains from a single sample sequenced in a study of cytomegalovirus exposure and HLA in healthy donors. The PCR made use of 60 Vbeta and 13 Jbeta primers. Generated by immunoSEQ multiplex PCR, the TCRdb table keeps only in-frame clones and is missing some. The sample has roughly 80,000 clones, around two thirds seen once. Sequencing was done on a sample of PBMCs. Source of these receptors: a woman aged 45-59 years in good health and CMV-seropositive.

V and J are TRBV5-1 and TRBJ1-1, with 8 bases fitting TRBD1. Germline V CDR1 and CDR2: SGHRS, YFSETQ. The CDR3 length is 16 residues. The trim removed 1 base at V and 4 bases at J, leaving 9 bases unmatched. CDR3 in DNA: TGCGCCAGCAGCTTGTGGCCAGGGGGCGCGACCACTGAAGCTTTCTTT. Its protein is CASSLWPGGATTEAFF.

This CDR3 is CASSQDRPLSPEAFF. For the CDR3, the DNA is TGCGCCAGCAGCCAAGATCGTCCGTTGAGCCCTGAAGCTTTCTTT. The chain couples TRBV4-1 to TRBJ1-1; the D is unclear. CDR1 MGHRA and CDR2 YSYEKL come from the germline V gene. The CDR3 has 15 amino acids. V dropped 0 bases and J dropped 6 bases, with 14 bases sitting between them.

J is TRBJ2-5 and V is TRBV19, with 14 positions matching TRBD2. The germline gives CDR1 LNHDA, CDR2 SQIVND (reference sequence). This CDR3 has 16 amino acids. V dropped 10 bases and J dropped 2; count of bases not matched to a gene: 9. The CDR3 loop is CATRPGTSGGQETQYF. The CDR3 nucleotides read TGTGCCACCCGCCCTGGGACTAGCGGGGGTCAAGAGACCCAGTACTTC.

This clone was counted between two and nine times. J is TRBJ1-4 and V is TRBV19; D remains ambiguous. V was clipped by 0 bases and J by 4 bases, with 9 bases between them. This CDR3 has 15 residues. CDR1 and CDR2 from the germline V gene are LNHDA and SQIVND (reference sequence). The CDR3, as DNA: TGTGCCAGTAGTATAGAGGGTCGGGGTAATGAAAAACTGTTTTTT. Amino acid sequence: CASSIEGRGNEKLFF.

The sample holds a few counts of this clone. The J gene is TRBJ1-5, the V gene TRBV5-5; D perhaps matches TRBD1 (5 bases). Trimming left V 2 bases short and J 1 base short, with 7 bases between. Germline values: CDR1 SGHKS, CDR2 YYEKEE (reference sequence). The CDR3 is made up of 14 amino acids. CDR3 residues: CASSLRQSNQPQHF. The DNA for the CDR3 is TGTGCCAGCAGCTTACGACAGAGCAATCAGCCCCAGCATTTT.

This chain connects TRBV7-2 to TRBJ2-5; D perhaps matches TRBD1 (7 bases). CDR3 length: 15 amino acids. V was trimmed by 5 bases and J by 3 bases, leaving 16 bases between them. The germline V gene encodes CDR1 SGHTA and CDR2 FQGNSA. CDR3 protein: CASSQGGRVEETQYF. The CDR3 DNA sequence: TGTGCCAGCAGCCAGGGGGGCAGGGTCGAAGAGACCCAGTACTTC.

V gene TRBV4-2 combines with J gene TRBJ1-2; TRBD1 matches at 9 bases. From germline, CDR1 is LGHNA and CDR2 YNFKEQ. The CDR3 is 16 amino acids. Trimming took 0 bases from V and 6 from J; bases not matched to a gene: 8. CDR3 nucleotide sequence: TGTGCCAGCAGCCAAGACGCCGTGGGACAGGGTGATGGCTACACCTTC. Translated: CASSQDAVGQGDGYTF.

This clone was observed a handful of times. This chain uses TRBV28 with TRBJ1-1, with D perhaps TRBD1 (5 bases). The CDR3 has 15 residues. Trimming took off 6 bases at V and 8 bases at J, with 22 bases between the two ends. Germline V CDR1 and CDR2: MDHEN, SYDVKM. The CDR3 DNA is TGTGCCAGCAGCCCGGCGGCAGGGCGGTTTTTGGAAGCTTTCTTT. It translates to CASSPAAGRFLEAFF.

This clone appeared a single time. J is TRBJ1-5 and V is TRBV18; D is possibly TRBD1 (5 bases). Trimming took off 4 bases at V and 9 bases at J, with 10 bases between the two ends. This CDR3 is built from 12 residues. Germline CDR1 and CDR2: KGHSH and LQKENI. This chain's CDR3 is CASSQGNAPQHF. For the CDR3, the DNA is TGTGCCAGCTCACAGGGGAATGCGCCCCAGCATTTT.

This chain uses TRBV11-1 with TRBJ2-2; TRBD2 might be the D (6 bases). The CDR3 consists of 16 residues. The V end was cut by 2 bases, the J end by 3 bases, with 13 bases between. Germline-derived CDR1 and CDR2 are SGHAT and FQDESV (reference sequence). The CDR3 loop is CASSLFGGEYTGELFF. CDR3 nucleotides: TGTGCCAGCAGCTTATTCGGCGGGGAATACACCGGGGAGCTGTTTTTT.

The chain couples TRBV6-1 to TRBJ2-5, with 8 bases fitting TRBD2. The J segment lost 7 bases and the V segment lost 9 bases, leaving 4 bases of the junction unmatched. Germline loops: CDR1 MNHNS, CDR2 SASEGT. This CDR3 is built from 11 residues. Here the CDR3 reads CASGLAGTQYF. As DNA, the CDR3 is TGTGCCAGTGGACTAGCCGGGACCCAGTACTTC.

This chain joins TRBV2 and TRBJ2-5, with 10 bases matching TRBD2. Germline V gene lookup returns CDR1 SNHLY and CDR2 FYNNEI. This CDR3 is 16 amino acids long. With 1 base clipped from V and 5 bases from J, the junction kept 7 bases outside the gene matches. The CDR3 DNA follows: TGTGCCAGCAGTGAAGGGGGGCTAGCGGGGGTGGAGACCCAGTACTTC. Its protein is CASSEGGLAGVETQYF.

J is TRBJ2-1 and V is TRBV12-5; 13 positions match TRBD2. V lost 1 base and J lost 9; bases outside the gene matches: 12. Germline values: CDR1 LGHNT, CDR2 FRNRAP. There are 18 residues in the CDR3. The CDR3 coding sequence is TGTGCTAGTGGTTTGGCCCGCTTACTAGCGGGGGGGCCTGGTGAGCAGTTCTTC. Its protein is CASGLARLLAGGPGEQFF.

The rearrangement uses TRBV4-1 and TRBJ2-5, with a weak D call TRBD1 (6 bases). V lost 3 bases to trimming and J lost 1 base, with 12 bases between them. CDR1 and CDR2 from the germline V gene are MGHRA and YSYEKL. This CDR3 has 15 residues. The CDR3 DNA reads as TGCGCCAGCAGCCACCCCCCGACAGGCCAAGAGACCCAGTACTTC. It translates to CASSHPPTGQETQYF.

This clone was counted between two and nine times. The chain has TRBV30 and TRBJ2-5, with 9 nucleotides matching TRBD1. Germline trimming cut 7 bases from V and 7 bases from J; bases unmatched to any gene: 19. Germline V lookup: CDR1 GTSNPN, CDR2 SVGIG (reference sequence). The CDR3 has 16 residues. The CDR3 sequence: CASTRGQGGYFATQYF. The CDR3 DNA follows: TGTGCCTCTACCCGGGGACAGGGCGGTTACTTTGCGACCCAGTACTTC.

The chain carries TRBV15 and TRBJ1-1; D is perhaps TRBD1 (5 bases). V shed 0 bases and J shed 3 bases, with 11 bases lying between them. The V gene's germline CDR1 is LNHNV and CDR2 YYDKDF (reference sequence). The CDR3 covers 15 residues. The CDR3 protein is CATSREPGGDTEAFF. CDR3 DNA sequence: TGTGCCACCAGCAGAGAACCGGGGGGGGACACTGAAGCTTTCTTT. The entire variable domain, with the rest obtained from reference TRBV15 and TRBJ1-1, is as follows: DAMVIQNPRYQVTQFGKPVTLSCSQTLNHNVMYWYQQKSSQAPKLLFHYYDKDFNNEADTPDNFQSRRPNTSFCFLDIRSPGLGDTAMYLCATSREPGGDTEAFFGQGTRLTVV.

The J gene is TRBJ2-2, the V gene TRBV6-4, with TRBD2 as a possible D gene (5 bases). Trimming shortened V by 7 bases and J by 3 bases, and 12 bases separated the two germline ends. CDR1 is MRHNA, CDR2 SNTAGT, per germline. CDR3 length: 14 amino acids. Here the CDR3 reads CASKGSEDTGELFF. The CDR3 nucleotides are TGTGCCAGCAAGGGTAGCGAGGACACCGGGGAGCTGTTTTTT.

The J gene is TRBJ1-2, the V gene TRBV7-9; D possibly corresponds to TRBD1 (5 bases). Germline assignment: CDR1 SEHNR and CDR2 FQNEAQ (reference sequence). V was cut by 2 bases and J by 8 bases, with 15 bases left in between. The length of the CDR3 is 14 residues. The CDR3 spells CASSLPTETKGYTF. CDR3 bases: TGTGCCAGCAGCTTACCGACAGAGACGAAGGGCTACACCTTC.

The rearrangement links TRBV6-5 to TRBJ1-2, with a weak D call TRBD1 (6 bases). V gave up 5 bases and J gave up 2 bases, with 15 bases separating them. The CDR3 is 15 residues long. Germline CDR1 is MNHEY and CDR2 is SVGAGI. CDR3 region: CASSRDRDTNYGYTF. In DNA form, the CDR3 reads TGTGCCAGCAGTCGTGACCGGGACACAAACTATGGCTACACCTTC.

The genes are TRBV12-5 and TRBJ1-1; D possibly corresponds to TRBD1 (5 bases). The CDR3 covers 13 residues. Trimming took off 6 bases at V and 6 bases at J, with 14 bases between the two ends. The V gene's germline CDR1 is LGHNT and CDR2 FRNRAP. For the CDR3, the DNA is TGTGCTAGTGGGGCAGGGTTTCAAGCTGAAGCTTTCTTT. Its translation is CASGAGFQAEAFF. The whole variable domain, filled in from reference TRBV12-5 and TRBJ1-1, reads DARVTQTPRHKVTEMGQEVTMRCQPILGHNTVFWYRQTMMQGLELLAYFRNRAPLDDSGMPKDRFSAEMPDATLATLKIQPSEPRDSAVYFCASGAGFQAEAFFGQGTRLTVV.

The chain joins TRBV7-9 to TRBJ1-5; tentative D call: TRBD1 (6 bases). Germline V gene lookup returns CDR1 SEHNR and CDR2 FQNEAQ (reference sequence). The CDR3 spans 15 residues. Between the trimmed V and J ends, which lost 7 bases and 5 bases, there was a span of 18 bases. In DNA form, the CDR3 reads TGTGCCAGCACCCCCTTCGGGGACAAGGATCAGCCCCAGCATTTT. It is translated as CASTPFGDKDQPQHF.

This chain joins TRBV7-6 and TRBJ2-1, with D possibly TRBD2 on 5 matching bases. Trimming took off 5 bases at V and 8 bases at J, with 10 bases between the two ends. The CDR3 consists of 12 residues. CDR1 is SGHVS, CDR2 FNYEAQ, per germline. The CDR3 spells CASSPPGDEQFF. CDR3 sequence (DNA): TGTGCCAGCAGCCCTCCCGGGGATGAGCAGTTCTTC.

This chain joins TRBV6-1 and TRBJ1-1; 8 bases agree with TRBD1. Losses at the gene ends were 3 bases for V and 5 bases for J; bases not matched to a gene: 2. This CDR3 has 13 amino acids. Germline V gene data show CDR1 as MNHNS and CDR2 as SASEGT. The CDR3 coding sequence is TGTGCCAGCAGTGAGACAGGGGAAACTGAAGCTTTCTTT. It encodes CASSETGETEAFF.

The chain uses TRBV5-1 and TRBJ1-6, with D possibly matching TRBD1 (6 bases). Trimming pared 1 base from V and 9 bases from J, leaving 14 bases between. The CDR3 loop spans 15 amino acids. Germline V gene lookup returns CDR1 SGHRS and CDR2 YFSETQ. The CDR3 nucleotides read TGCGCCAGCAGCTTGATGTCAGGGGAATCTTCACCCCTCCACTTT. This encodes CASSLMSGESSPLHF. The full variable domain, in which reference TRBV5-1 and TRBJ1-6 provide the parts outside the CDR3, is KAGVTQTPRYLIKTRGQQVTLSCSPISGHRSVSWYQQTPGQGLQFLFEYFSETQRNKGNFPGRFSGRQFSNSRSEMNVSTLELGDSALYLCASSLMSGESSPLHFGNGTRLTVT.